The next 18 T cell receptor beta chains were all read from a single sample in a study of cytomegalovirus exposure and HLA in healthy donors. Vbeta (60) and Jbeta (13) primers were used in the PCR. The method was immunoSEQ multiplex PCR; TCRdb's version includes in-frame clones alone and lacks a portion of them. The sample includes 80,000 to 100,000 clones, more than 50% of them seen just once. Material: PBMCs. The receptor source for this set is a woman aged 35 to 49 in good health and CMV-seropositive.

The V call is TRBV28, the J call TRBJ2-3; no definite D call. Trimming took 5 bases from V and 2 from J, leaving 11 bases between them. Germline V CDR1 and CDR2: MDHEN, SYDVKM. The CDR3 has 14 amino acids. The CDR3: CASSPQMLTDTQYF. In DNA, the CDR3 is TGTGCCAGCAGTCCCCAGATGCTCACAGATACGCAGTATTTT.

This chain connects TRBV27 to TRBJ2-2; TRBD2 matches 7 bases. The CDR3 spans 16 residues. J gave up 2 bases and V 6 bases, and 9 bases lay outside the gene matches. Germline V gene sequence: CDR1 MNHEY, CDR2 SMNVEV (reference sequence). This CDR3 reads CASSLPGGGNTGELFF. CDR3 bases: TGTGCCAGCAGCCTCCCGGGCGGGGGTAACACCGGGGAGCTGTTTTTT.

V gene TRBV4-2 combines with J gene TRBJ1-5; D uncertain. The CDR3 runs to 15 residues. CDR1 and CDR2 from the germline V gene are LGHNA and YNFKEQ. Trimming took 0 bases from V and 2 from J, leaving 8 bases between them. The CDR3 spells CASSQDTRGNQPQHF. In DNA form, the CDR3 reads TGTGCCAGCAGCCAAGATACCCGGGGCAATCAGCCCCAGCATTTT.

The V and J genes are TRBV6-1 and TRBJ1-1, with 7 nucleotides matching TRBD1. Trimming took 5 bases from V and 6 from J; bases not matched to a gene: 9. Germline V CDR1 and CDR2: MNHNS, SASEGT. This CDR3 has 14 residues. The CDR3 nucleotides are TGTGCCAGCAGTAAACAGGGGCCGATCGCTGAAGCTTTCTTT. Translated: CASSKQGPIAEAFF.

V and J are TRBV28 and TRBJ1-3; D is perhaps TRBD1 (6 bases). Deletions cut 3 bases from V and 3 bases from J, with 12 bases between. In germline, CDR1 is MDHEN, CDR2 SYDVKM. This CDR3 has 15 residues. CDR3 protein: CASSFSRGGGNTIYF. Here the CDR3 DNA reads TGTGCCAGCAGTTTCAGTAGGGGGGGTGGAAACACCATATATTTT.

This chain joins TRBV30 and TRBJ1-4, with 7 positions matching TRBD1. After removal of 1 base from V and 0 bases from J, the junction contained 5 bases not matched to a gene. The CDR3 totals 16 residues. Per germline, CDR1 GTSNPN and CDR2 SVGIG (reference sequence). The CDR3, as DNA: TGTGCCTGGAGTGAACTTAGGGGGCCAACTAATGAAAAACTGTTTTTT. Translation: CAWSELRGPTNEKLFF. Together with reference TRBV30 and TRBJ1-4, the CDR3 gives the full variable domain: SQTIHQWPATLVQPVGSPLSLECTVEGTSNPNLYWYRQAAGRGLQLLFYSVGIGQISSEVPQNLSASRPQDRQFILSSKKLLLSDSGFYLCAWSELRGPTNEKLFFGSGTQLSVL.

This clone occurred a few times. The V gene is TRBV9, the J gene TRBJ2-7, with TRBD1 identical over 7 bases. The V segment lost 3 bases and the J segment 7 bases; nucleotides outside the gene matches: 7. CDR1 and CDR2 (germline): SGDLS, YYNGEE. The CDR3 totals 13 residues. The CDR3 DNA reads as TGTGCCAGCAGCGGTACAGGGGATCTGGAGCAGTACTTC. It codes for CASSGTGDLEQYF.

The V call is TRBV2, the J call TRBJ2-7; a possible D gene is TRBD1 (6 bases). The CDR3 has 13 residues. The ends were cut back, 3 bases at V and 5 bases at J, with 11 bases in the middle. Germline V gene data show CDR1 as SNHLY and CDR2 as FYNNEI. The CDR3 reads CASSDPPGDEQYF. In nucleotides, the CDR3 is TGTGCCAGCAGTGACCCCCCAGGGGACGAGCAGTACTTC.

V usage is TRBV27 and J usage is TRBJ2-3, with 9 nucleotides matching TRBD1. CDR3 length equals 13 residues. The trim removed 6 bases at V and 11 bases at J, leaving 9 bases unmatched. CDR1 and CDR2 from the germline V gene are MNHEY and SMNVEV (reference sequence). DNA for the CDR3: TGTGCCAGCAGCCAATCGACAGGGGGTGTGCAGTATTTT. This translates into CASSQSTGGVQYF.

DNA of the CDR3: TGTGCCAGCTTGGCGGGAAATAGCAATCAGCCCCAGCATTTT. Its protein is CASLAGNSNQPQHF. V gene TRBV28 combines with J gene TRBJ1-5; the D is unclear. The CDR3 runs to 14 residues. CDR1 MDHEN and CDR2 SYDVKM come from the germline V gene. V was cut by 8 bases and J by 0 bases, with 11 bases left in between.

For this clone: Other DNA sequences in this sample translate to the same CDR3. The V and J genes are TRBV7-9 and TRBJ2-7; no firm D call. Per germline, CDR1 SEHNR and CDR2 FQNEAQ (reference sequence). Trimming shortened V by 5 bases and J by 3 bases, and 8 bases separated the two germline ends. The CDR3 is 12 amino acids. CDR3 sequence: CASSASSYEQYF. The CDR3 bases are TGTGCCAGCAGCGCCTCCAGCTACGAGCAGTACTTC.

The CDR3 is CASSPPLQGTGRPQHF. CDR3 bases: TGTGCCAGCTCACCACCATTACAGGGGACAGGGAGGCCCCAGCATTTT. This chain links TRBV18 with TRBJ1-5; TRBD1 agrees at 9 bases. The CDR3 has 16 amino acids. J lost 9 bases, V lost 0 bases, and 9 bases had no gene match. Germline CDR1 and CDR2: KGHSH and LQKENI.

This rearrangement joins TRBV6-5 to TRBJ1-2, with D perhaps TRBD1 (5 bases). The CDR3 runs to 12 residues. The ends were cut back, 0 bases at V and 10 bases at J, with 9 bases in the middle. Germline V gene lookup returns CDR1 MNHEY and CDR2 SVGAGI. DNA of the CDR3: TGTGCCAGCAGTTACTCGGGGGGGGACTACACCTTC. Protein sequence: CASSYSGGDYTF.

The CDR3 DNA is TGTGCCATCAGTGAGATGGACAGGGGCAATGAGCAGTTCTTC. It yields the protein CAISEMDRGNEQFF. The genes are TRBV10-3 and TRBJ2-1, with 9 bases that match TRBD1. The CDR3 loop spans 14 amino acids. Trimming at V came to 2 bases and at J to 6 bases, leaving 2 bases not matched to a gene. Germline V gene data show CDR1 as ENHRY and CDR2 as SYGVKD.

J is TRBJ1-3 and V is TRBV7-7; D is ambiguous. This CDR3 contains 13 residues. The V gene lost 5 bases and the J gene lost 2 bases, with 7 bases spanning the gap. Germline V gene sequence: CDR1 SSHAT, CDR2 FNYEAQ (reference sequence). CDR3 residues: CASSPQAGNTIYF. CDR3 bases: TGTGCCAGCAGCCCTCAGGCTGGAAACACCATATATTTT.

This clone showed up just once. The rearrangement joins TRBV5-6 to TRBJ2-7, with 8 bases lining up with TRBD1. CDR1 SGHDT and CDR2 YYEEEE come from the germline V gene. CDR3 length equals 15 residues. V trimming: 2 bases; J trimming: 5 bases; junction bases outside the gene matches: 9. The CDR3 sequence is CASSLGTGVGDEQYF. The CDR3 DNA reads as TGTGCCAGCAGCTTAGGGACAGGCGTCGGCGACGAGCAGTACTTC.

In DNA form, the CDR3 reads TGTGCCAGCAGAATCATGAGAGGTCTAGCGGGAGGGGACACAGATACGCAGTATTTT. Translation: CASRIMRGLAGGDTDTQYF. The chain employs TRBV27 and TRBJ2-3, with 12 nucleotides matching TRBD2. CDR1 MNHEY and CDR2 SMNVEV come from the germline V gene (reference sequence). The J segment lost 2 bases and the V segment lost 6 bases, leaving 15 bases of the junction unmatched. The CDR3 is made up of 19 amino acids.

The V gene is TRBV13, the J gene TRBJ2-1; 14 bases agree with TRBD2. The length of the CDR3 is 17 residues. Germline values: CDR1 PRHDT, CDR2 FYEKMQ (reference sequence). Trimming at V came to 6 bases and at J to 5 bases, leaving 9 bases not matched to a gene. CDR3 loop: CASSGLAGGEEDNEQFF. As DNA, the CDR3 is TGTGCCAGCAGTGGACTAGCGGGAGGAGAAGAGGACAATGAGCAGTTCTTC.